Given below is one TCR beta chain in context. Its matching antigen is unknown. This entry is derived from a study of cytomegalovirus exposure and HLA in healthy donors. Study observations and caveats: Under in vitro conditions, three CMV-associated chains were confirmed as specific for CMV antigens. There was a cluster of highly shared sequence variants that was likely a sequencing artifact. For most TCR sequences rarity was the rule, although some public TCRs occurred in many donors. Later analysis reportedly placed an Asian-associated ancestry cluster below the roughly 630-donor mean in N-insertions.

CDR3 size: 15 residues. Per the germline V gene, CDR1 is LGHNA and CDR2 is YNFKEQ. The ends lost 1 base at V and 3 bases at J; junction bases unmatched: 3. Researchers ran the PCR with 60 Vbeta and 13 Jbeta primers. Only in-frame clones appear in the TCRdb table, and some are missing; sequencing was by immunoSEQ multiplex PCR. The sample shows some 120,000 clones, around three quarters of them seen only once. Sequenced sample: PBMCs. V gene TRBV4-2 combines with J gene TRBJ2-7; 10 positions match TRBD2. The TCR sequence derives from a man younger than 45 in good health and CMV-seronegative. CDR3 region: CASSQVEREGYEQYF. DNA for the CDR3: TGTGCCAGCAGCCAAGTGGAGCGGGAGGGCTACGAGCAGTACTTC.